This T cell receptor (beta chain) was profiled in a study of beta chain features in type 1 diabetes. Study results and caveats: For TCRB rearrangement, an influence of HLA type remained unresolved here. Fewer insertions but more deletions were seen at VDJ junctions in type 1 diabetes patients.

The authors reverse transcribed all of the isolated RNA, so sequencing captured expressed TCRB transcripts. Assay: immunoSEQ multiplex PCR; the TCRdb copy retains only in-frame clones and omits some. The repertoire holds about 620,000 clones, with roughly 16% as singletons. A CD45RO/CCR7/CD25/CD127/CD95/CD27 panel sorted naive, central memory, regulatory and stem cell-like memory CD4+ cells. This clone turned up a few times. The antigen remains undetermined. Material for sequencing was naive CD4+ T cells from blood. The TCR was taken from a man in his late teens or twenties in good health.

In nucleotides, the CDR3 is TGTGCCAGCAGTGAAAACATGAGATCCCACCGCAATGAGCAGTTCTTC. It encodes CASSENMRSHRNEQFF. The V gene is TRBV6-1, the J gene TRBJ2-1; D unclear. This CDR3 spans 16 amino acids. Germline CDR1 reads MNHNS; CDR2 reads SASEGT. V shed 2 bases and J shed 6 bases, with 17 bases lying between them.